This T cell receptor (beta chain) was sequenced for a study of tumour-infiltrating T cells in Burkitt lymphoma. TCRdb's copy holds only in-frame clones and misses some; the assay was immunoSEQ multiplex PCR. Of 4,500 to 6,000 clones in the sample, around 9.9% were seen once. Germline V gene lookup returns CDR1 MDHEN and CDR2 SYDVKM. Trimming at V came to 6 bases and at J to 0 bases, leaving 6 bases not matched to a gene. This CDR3 is 16 amino acids long. This clone was detected only a few times. This TCR was sampled from a human donor with diffuse large B-cell lymphoma. The chain joins TRBV28 to TRBJ2-2, with 8 bases identical to TRBD1. Source material: tumor tissue. The CDR3 nucleotides are TGTGCCAGCAGGGCAGACAGGGGATCGAACACCGGGGAGCTGTTTTTT. It is translated as CASRADRGSNTGELFF.